The T cell receptor (beta chain) described here comes from a study of T cell responses to AZD1222 COVID-19 vaccine. Overall study findings and caveats: Nearly half of spike-specific TCRs reportedly target unmutated variant regions. Researchers took repertoire samples only after the peak T cell response had come. Baseline serostatus was positive in only a handful of AZD1222 recipients.

Sequenced by immunoSEQ multiplex PCR; TCRdb stores in-frame clones only, minus some. The data contain about 150,000 clones, 86% of them seen just once; the ten biggest clones take up roughly 5%. With regard to this clone: The antigen is unknown.

The sequence came from an adult in good health. Material: peripheral blood, obtained on day 0 of MenACWY control vaccination.

CDR3 coding DNA: TGTGCCAGCAGCCAGGCTAGCTATGGCTACACCTTC. Translation gives CASSQASYGYTF. The rearrangement joins TRBV7-8 to TRBJ1-2; D is unclear. V lost 5 bases, J lost 4 bases, and 8 bases lay in between. In germline, CDR1 is SGHVS, CDR2 FQNEAQ. The CDR3 spans 12 residues. The complete variable domain, with remaining parts taken from reference TRBV7-8 and TRBJ1-2, reads GAGVSQSPRYKVAKRGQDVALRCDPISGHVSLFWYQQALGQGPEFLTYFQNEAQLDKSGLPSDRFFAERPEGSVSTLKIQRTQQEDSAVYLCASSQASYGYTFGSGTRLTVV.